Listed here is a single T cell receptor beta chain. This clone was counted between two and nine times. Its antigen remains unidentified. No base quality information exists; no much larger clone differs at one position. This sample is drawn from a study of beta chain features in type 1 diabetes (dated by TCRdb to 2017 to 2018). Turning to the overall study: Mean age, gender distribution, total cell number and subset yield did not differ between patients and healthy donors. A total of some 100,000,000 sorted cells were examined across all samples, and the number of cells per subset was strongly correlated with RNA yield. The study compared TCRB repertoires of sorted circulating CD4+ T cell subsets between recently diagnosed type 1 diabetes patients and matched healthy donors. Regulatory and stem cell-like memory subsets were isolated from only 8 patients and about eight healthy donors, whereas naive and central memory subsets came from all 28 donors. Results and caveats for the whole study, not just this receptor: At VDJ recombination sites, type 1 diabetes patients had fewer insertions and more deleted nucleotides, which implies abnormalities in thymic rearrangement. Type 1 diabetes patients showed a moderate but significant shortening of TCRB CDR3 length in all four CD4+ subsets. Because cDNA rather than genomic DNA was sequenced, highly expressing activated cells could have been over-represented, although no difference in activation and CD3 levels was found between groups. Naive, central memory and regulatory TCRB repertoires appeared to be more alike among patients than among healthy donors. Because the HLA sub-analyses included only small numbers of individuals, any influence of HLA type on TCRB rearrangement was left unresolved. PCR may preferentially amplify shorter templates, but because patient and control samples were amplified and corrected together, any resulting skew would affect both groups equally.

Each donor gave one peripheral blood draw, averaging about 120 mL, which was collected into heparinised tubes. A BD FACSAria II and a panel including CD45RO, CCR7, CD25, CD127, CD95 and CD27 were used to sort naive, central memory, regulatory and stem cell-like memory CD4+ T cells. All sorted populations exceeded 95% purity. PBMCs were isolated immediately by Lymphoprep density gradient centrifugation and stained directly without culture. To minimize batch effects, samples were stained and sorted in pairs, one healthy donor with one patient per experiment. As encoded in the germline V gene, CDR1 is MNHNS while CDR2 is SASEGT. Counted from cysteine to phenylalanine, this CDR3 has 15 amino acids. The read is trimmed to its CDR3 DNA, 45 bases read in frame from base 1. V was cut back by 2 bases and J by 4 bases, leaving a gap of 15 bases between them. The High Capacity cDNA Reverse Transcription Kit was used to reverse transcribe all of the isolated RNA, meaning that expressed TCRB transcripts were what got sequenced. Naive, central memory and regulatory T cell samples underwent deep immunoSEQ sequencing, averaging about 3.57 million total reads per sample. After sorted cells were lysed in RLT buffer, RNA was extracted with DNase-treated RNeasy Micro or Mini kits, with the choice depending on cell number. Each cell subset was processed separately to prevent cross-contamination, with patient and healthy donor samples processed together. Using the immunoSEQ multiplex PCR, TCRB sequences were amplified from cDNA into 87-bp fragments spanning the CDR3 region. The amplicons were sequenced using the Illumina HiSeq platform. On the study's bioinformatics: Synthetic template baselines were used to correct PCR bias computationally, reads within Hamming distance 2 were collapsed together, and singletons that could not be merged were discarded. Reads were aligned against IMGT so that V, D and J genes, CDR3 length and insertions or deletions at six rearrangement sites could be assigned. Clonotype counts were normalized to sorted cell number within each subset before computing true diversity and Gini coefficients with the tcR R package. The overlap coefficient, calculated on TCRB nucleotide sequences, was used to quantify repertoire sharing. Out-of-frame TCRB sequences from naive cells were analyzed as a proxy for the pre-selection repertoire. The table comes from immuneACCESS by way of TCRdb, which keeps in-frame sequences with V and J called. Part of the clones is missing from these tables; in studies checked, under half for an unresolved V gene and the rest for unknown reasons. V, J and clone size reflect that table, while D and trimming were determined from the DNA. The sample has roughly 290,000 clones on record, 15% of them singletons. Of the sample, roughly 0.015% falls within the top ten clones.

Here the chain combines TRBV6-1 and TRBJ2-7, with the D segment identity uncertain. The material sequenced was naive CD4+ T cells from blood. Interpreted using the paper, the cell subset or site label stands for: true naive CD4+ T cells. This clonotype was obtained from a man younger than 30 with type 1 diabetes. CDR3 protein: CASSEFVRILYEQYF. The DNA reads as follows: TGTGCCAGCAGTGAATTTGTCAGGATCCTTTACGAGCAGTACTTC.